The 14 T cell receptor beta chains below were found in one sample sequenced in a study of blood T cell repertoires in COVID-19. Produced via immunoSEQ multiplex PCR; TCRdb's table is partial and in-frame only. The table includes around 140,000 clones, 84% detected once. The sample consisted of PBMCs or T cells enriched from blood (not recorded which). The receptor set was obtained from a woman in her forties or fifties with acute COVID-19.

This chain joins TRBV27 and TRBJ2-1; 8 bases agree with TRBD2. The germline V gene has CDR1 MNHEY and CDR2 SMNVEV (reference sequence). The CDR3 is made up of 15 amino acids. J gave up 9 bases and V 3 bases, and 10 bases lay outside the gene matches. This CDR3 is CASSLGLVALGEQFF. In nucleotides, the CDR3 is TGTGCCAGCAGTTTGGGACTAGTGGCCCTCGGTGAGCAGTTCTTC.

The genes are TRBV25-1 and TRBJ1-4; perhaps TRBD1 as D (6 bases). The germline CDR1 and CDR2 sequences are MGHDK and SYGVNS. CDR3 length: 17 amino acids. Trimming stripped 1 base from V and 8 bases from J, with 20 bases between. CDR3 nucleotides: TGTGCCAGCAGTGAATTTGAAGGGGGTTCTTATCAGGAAAAACTGTTTTTT. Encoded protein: CASSEFEGGSYQEKLFF.

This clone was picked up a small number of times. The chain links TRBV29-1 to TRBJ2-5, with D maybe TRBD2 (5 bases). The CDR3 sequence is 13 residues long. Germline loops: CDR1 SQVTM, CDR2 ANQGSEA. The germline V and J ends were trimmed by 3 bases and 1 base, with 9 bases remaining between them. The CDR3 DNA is TGCAGCGTTGATGGGAGTCTCCAAGAGACCCAGTACTTC. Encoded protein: CSVDGSLQETQYF. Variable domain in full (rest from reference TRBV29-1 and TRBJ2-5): SAVISQKPSRDICQRGTSLTIQCQVDSQVTMMFWYRQQPGQSLTLIATANQGSEATYESGFVIDKFPISRPNLTFSTLTVSNMSPEDSSIYLCSVDGSLQETQYFGPGTRLLVL.

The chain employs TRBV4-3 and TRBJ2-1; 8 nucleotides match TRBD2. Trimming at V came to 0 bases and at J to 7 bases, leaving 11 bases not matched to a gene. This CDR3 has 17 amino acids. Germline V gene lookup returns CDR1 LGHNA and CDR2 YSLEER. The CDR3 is CASSQDRWAGGKNEQFF. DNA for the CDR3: TGCGCCAGCAGCCAAGATAGGTGGGCGGGAGGAAAGAATGAGCAGTTCTTC.

DNA of the CDR3: TGCGCCAGCAGCCGGGATCTAACTGGAAACACCATATATTTT. Residues: CASSRDLTGNTIYF. J is TRBJ1-3 and V is TRBV5-1, with D unclear. This CDR3 contains 14 residues. V was cut by 4 bases and J by 2 bases, with 10 bases left in between. Germline CDR1 is SGHRS and CDR2 is YFSETQ.

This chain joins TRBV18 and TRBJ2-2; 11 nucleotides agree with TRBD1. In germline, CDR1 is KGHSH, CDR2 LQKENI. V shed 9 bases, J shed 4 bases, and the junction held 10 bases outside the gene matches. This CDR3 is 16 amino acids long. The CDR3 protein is CARWDRDRGFTGELFF. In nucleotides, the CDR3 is TGTGCCAGATGGGACCGGGACAGGGGGTTCACCGGGGAGCTGTTTTTT.

The CDR3 protein is CASEGSLAGTYNEQFF. In DNA, the CDR3 is TGCGCCAGCGAAGGCTCACTAGCGGGGACCTACAATGAGCAGTTCTTC. J is TRBJ2-1 and V is TRBV10-2; TRBD2 agrees at 10 bases. The CDR3 is 16 amino acids. Trimming took 8 bases from V and 2 from J; bases not matched to a gene: 9. The germline V gene encodes CDR1 WSHSY and CDR2 SAAADI.

Here the CDR3 DNA reads TGCGCCAGCAGCCAGGGGACAGTTCCTCTGGGGGAGCAGTACTTC. Residues: CASSQGTVPLGEQYF. The rearrangement links TRBV4-3 to TRBJ2-7, with 7 bases lining up with TRBD1. After removal of 3 bases from V and 7 bases from J, the junction contained 12 bases not matched to a gene. Germline V gene lookup returns CDR1 LGHNA and CDR2 YSLEER. This CDR3 has 15 amino acids.

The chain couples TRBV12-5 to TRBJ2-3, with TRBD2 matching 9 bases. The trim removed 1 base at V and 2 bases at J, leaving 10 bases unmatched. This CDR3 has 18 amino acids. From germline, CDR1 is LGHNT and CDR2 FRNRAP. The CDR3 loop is CASGLETVASGATDTQYF. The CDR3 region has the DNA TGTGCTAGTGGTTTGGAGACGGTGGCTAGCGGGGCCACAGATACGCAGTATTTT.

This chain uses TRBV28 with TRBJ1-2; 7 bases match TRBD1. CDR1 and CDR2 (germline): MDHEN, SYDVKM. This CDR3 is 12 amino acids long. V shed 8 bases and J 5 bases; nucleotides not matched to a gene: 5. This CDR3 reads CASETGSYGYTF. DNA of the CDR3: TGTGCCAGCGAGACAGGGAGTTATGGCTACACCTTC.

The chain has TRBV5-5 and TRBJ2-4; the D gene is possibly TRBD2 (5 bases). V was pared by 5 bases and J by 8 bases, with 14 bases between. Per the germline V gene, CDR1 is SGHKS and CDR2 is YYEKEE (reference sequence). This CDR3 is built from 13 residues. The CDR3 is CASRQSGDHIQYF. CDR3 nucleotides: TGTGCCAGCAGGCAATCCGGGGATCACATTCAGTACTTC.

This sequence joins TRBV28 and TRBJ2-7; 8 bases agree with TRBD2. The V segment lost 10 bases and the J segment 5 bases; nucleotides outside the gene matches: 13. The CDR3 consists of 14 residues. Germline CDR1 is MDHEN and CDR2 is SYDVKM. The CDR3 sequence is CATFPGLGIHEQYF. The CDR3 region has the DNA TGTGCCACTTTCCCGGGACTAGGGATTCACGAGCAGTACTTC.

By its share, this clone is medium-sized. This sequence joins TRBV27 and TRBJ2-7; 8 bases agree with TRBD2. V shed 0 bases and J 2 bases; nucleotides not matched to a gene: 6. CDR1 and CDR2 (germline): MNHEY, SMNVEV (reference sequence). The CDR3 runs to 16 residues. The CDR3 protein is CASSLSELAVPYEQYF. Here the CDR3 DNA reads TGTGCCAGCAGTTTATCGGAACTAGCGGTGCCCTACGAGCAGTACTTC.

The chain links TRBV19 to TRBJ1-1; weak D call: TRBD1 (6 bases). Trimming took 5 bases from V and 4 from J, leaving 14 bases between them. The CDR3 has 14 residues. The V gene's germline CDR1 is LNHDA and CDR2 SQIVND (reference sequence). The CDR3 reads CASSPYRGATEAFF. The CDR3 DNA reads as TGTGCCAGTAGTCCATACCGGGGGGCCACTGAAGCTTTCTTT.